Listed below are T cell receptor beta chains from one sample, sequenced in a study of blood T cell repertoires in COVID-19. Using immunoSEQ multiplex PCR, the repertoire was profiled, and TCRdb retains in-frame clones only, with some absent. Of around 300,000 clones listed, 86% are singletons. Sequenced: PBMCs or T cells enriched from blood (not recorded which). Receptors originate from a woman younger than 30 who had recovered from COVID-19. CDR3s include the opening cysteine and the closing phenylalanine or tryptophan. The D gene is left open where the match is weak. A row's size may be missing; if present it is once, few, many or a size class.

J gene,clone size,D gene,V gene,CDR3 DNA,CDR3 protein
TRBJ2-6,.,TRBD1,TRBV15,TGTGCCACCGACAGGGTGTCGACTGGGGCCAACGTCCTGACTTTC,CATDRVSTGANVLTF
TRBJ1-2,.,.,TRBV5-4,TGTGCCAGCAGCTTGAATAGACAGGCCTTTTATGGCTACACCTTC,CASSLNRQAFYGYTF
TRBJ2-7,.,TRBD2,TRBV10-3,TGTGCCATCAGAACTGGACTAGCGGGAGTTGGCCCTAGTAAGTACGAGCAGTACTTC,CAIRTGLAGVGPSKYEQYF
TRBJ1-3,.,TRBD1,TRBV3-1/TRBV3-2,TGTGCCAGCAGCCCATGGACAGGGTCTGGAAACACCATATATTTT,CASSPWTGSGNTIYF
TRBJ1-3,.,.,TRBV9,TGTGCCAGCAGCGTAGCCCCGGACAGCTCTGGAAACACCATATATTTT,CASSVAPDSSGNTIYF
TRBJ2-7,.,TRBD1,TRBV7-9,TGTGCCAGCAGCTCGCAGACAGGGTTGCAGTACTTC,CASSSQTGLQYF
TRBJ2-1,.,TRBD2,TRBV19,TGTGCCAGCGGTCGAAAGGTGGGACTAGCGACCTACAATGAGCAGTTCTTC,CASGRKVGLATYNEQFF
TRBJ1-5,.,.,TRBV3-1/TRBV3-2,TGTGCCAGCAGCCCACAGGGACAGCCCCAGCATTTT,CASSPQGQPQHF
TRBJ2-5,.,.,TRBV29-1,TGCAGCGTCATTCAGGGATACTACCAAGAGACCCAGTACTTC,CSVIQGYYQETQYF
TRBJ1-5,.,.,TRBV25-1,TGTGCCAGCACTCACGCGGGGATACGCAATGTTCGCAATCAGCCCCAGCATTTT,CASTHAGIRNVRNQPQHF
TRBJ1-3,few,.,TRBV18,TGTGCCAGCTCACCACTGGTTCAGGGGATGGATTTTGGCACTGGAAACACCATATATTTT,CASSPLVQGMDFGTGNTIYF
TRBJ2-5,once,.,TRBV2,TGTGCCAGCAGCCGACAGCCAGCCCAAGAGACCCAGTACTTC,CASSRQPAQETQYF
TRBJ2-5,.,.,TRBV3-1/TRBV3-2,TGTGCCAGCAGCCGCCTGAGGACAGATCAAGAGACCCAGTACTTC,CASSRLRTDQETQYF